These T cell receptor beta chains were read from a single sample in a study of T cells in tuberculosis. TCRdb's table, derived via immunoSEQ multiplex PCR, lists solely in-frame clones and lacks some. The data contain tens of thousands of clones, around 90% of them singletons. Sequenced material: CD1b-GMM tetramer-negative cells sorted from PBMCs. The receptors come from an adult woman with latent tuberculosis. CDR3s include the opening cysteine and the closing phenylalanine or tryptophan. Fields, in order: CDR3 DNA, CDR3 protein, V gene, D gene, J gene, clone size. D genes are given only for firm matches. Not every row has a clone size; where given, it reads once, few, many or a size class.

DNA: TGTGCCAGCAGTGCCACCCCCCTCGAGGGACAGCCCCAGCATTTT
CDR3: CASSATPLEGQPQHF
V: TRBV6-1
D: -
J: TRBJ1-5
size: -

DNA: TGTGCCAGCAGCCTCAGGGAACTCCTAGCCAAAAACATTCAGTACTTC
CDR3: CASSLRELLAKNIQYF
V: TRBV28
D: -
J: TRBJ2-4
size: -

DNA: TGTGCCTCGCAATCTCGGGGTGGCTACACCTTC
CDR3: CASQSRGGYTF
V: TRBV2
D: -
J: TRBJ1-2
size: -

DNA: TGTGCCAGCTCACCTTCTTACACAGATACGCAGTATTTT
CDR3: CASSPSYTDTQYF
V: TRBV18
D: -
J: TRBJ2-3
size: -

DNA: TGTGCCAGCAGTGATTCTGGGGGCGGCACTGAAGCTTTCTTT
CDR3: CASSDSGGGTEAFF
V: TRBV2
D: -
J: TRBJ1-1
size: -

DNA: TGTGCCACCAGCAGGTGGGACTTTCTAGATTCACCCCTCCACTTT
CDR3: CATSRWDFLDSPLHF
V: TRBV15
D: -
J: TRBJ1-6
size: -

DNA: TGTGCCTGGAGTGTGGCAGGGTTGGGCACCGGGGAGCTGTTTTTT
CDR3: CAWSVAGLGTGELFF
V: TRBV30
D: -
J: TRBJ2-2
size: -

DNA: TGCGCCAGCAGCCCAACTAGCGGCCCCAACAATGAGCAGTTCTTC
CDR3: CASSPTSGPNNEQFF
V: TRBV5-1
D: TRBD2
J: TRBJ2-1
size: -

DNA: TGTGCCAGCAGCCCTAGCCGCACCGGGGAGCTGTTTTTT
CDR3: CASSPSRTGELFF
V: TRBV11-2
D: -
J: TRBJ2-2
size: -

DNA: TGTGCCACCAGCAGAGCTGCGGGAAACACCATATATTTT
CDR3: CATSRAAGNTIYF
V: TRBV15
D: -
J: TRBJ1-3
size: -

DNA: TGTGCCAGTACGAAGATGGGACACAGCAATCAGCCCCAGCATTTT
CDR3: CASTKMGHSNQPQHF
V: TRBV19
D: -
J: TRBJ1-5
size: -

DNA: TGTGCCAGTACCCTCCAGGGGTTCGGTGGCTACACCTTC
CDR3: CASTLQGFGGYTF
V: TRBV19
D: -
J: TRBJ1-2
size: few

DNA: TGTGCCAGCAGCCAGGAACTTAGCGGATTTTACCAAGAGACCCAGTACTTC
CDR3: CASSQELSGFYQETQYF
V: TRBV4-2
D: -
J: TRBJ2-5
size: once

DNA: TGTGCCAGCAGCGACCCGATGGGGGCTAACACTGAAGCTTTCTTT
CDR3: CASSDPMGANTEAFF
V: TRBV9
D: -
J: TRBJ1-1
size: -

DNA: TGCAGCGTAAGAGAGGCGTTTGAAGCTTTCTTT
CDR3: CSVREAFEAFF
V: TRBV29-1
D: -
J: TRBJ1-1
size: -

DNA: TGTGCCAGCGCGCGGGGGGGCTTCTCCCTAGAGACCCAGTACTTC
CDR3: CASARGGFSLETQYF
V: TRBV13
D: TRBD2
J: TRBJ2-5
size: -

DNA: TGTGCCAGCAGCTTAATTGGCGGGGGTGCCTACAATGAGCAGTTCTTC
CDR3: CASSLIGGGAYNEQFF
V: TRBV11-2
D: TRBD2
J: TRBJ2-1
size: -

DNA: TGTGCCAGTAAACAGGGGGTCTATAATTCACCCCTCCACTTT
CDR3: CASKQGVYNSPLHF
V: TRBV19
D: TRBD1
J: TRBJ1-6
size: -

DNA: TGTGCCAGCAGCCCTGGACAGGGGTTCCGCTATGGCTACACCTTC
CDR3: CASSPGQGFRYGYTF
V: TRBV6-6
D: TRBD1
J: TRBJ1-2
size: few

DNA: TGTGCCAGCAGTTCCCGACAGGTCAATCAGCCCCAGCATTTT
CDR3: CASSSRQVNQPQHF
V: TRBV27
D: -
J: TRBJ1-5
size: -

DNA: TGTGCCAGCAGTGATGCGGGCGGGACGACGTCCTACACCTTC
CDR3: CASSDAGGTTSYTF
V: TRBV6-5
D: -
J: TRBJ1-2
size: -

DNA: TGTGCCAGCAGCTACACCCCAGATACGCAGTATTTT
CDR3: CASSYTPDTQYF
V: TRBV7-9
D: -
J: TRBJ2-3
size: few

DNA: TGTGCCAGCAGTTTGGCCGGGGGCTACGAGCAGTACTTC
CDR3: CASSLAGGYEQYF
V: TRBV27
D: -
J: TRBJ2-7
size: -

DNA: TGTGCCAGCAGTTTCGGAAGAGACAGATTCTATGGCTACACCTTC
CDR3: CASSFGRDRFYGYTF
V: TRBV27
D: -
J: TRBJ1-2
size: -

DNA: TGTGCCAGCAGTTGGATACAGGGGGGCTATGGCTACACCTTC
CDR3: CASSWIQGGYGYTF
V: TRBV6-5
D: TRBD1
J: TRBJ1-2
size: -

DNA: TGTGCCAGCAGTGCCGGCCACAGGGGTCCAAGGGTCACTAATGAAAAACTGTTTTTT
CDR3: CASSAGHRGPRVTNEKLFF
V: TRBV6-1
D: TRBD1
J: TRBJ1-4
size: -

DNA: TGTGCCAGCAGCTTCAGGGTACCTGAGCCTGGAAACACCATATATTTT
CDR3: CASSFRVPEPGNTIYF
V: TRBV7-8
D: -
J: TRBJ1-3
size: -

DNA: TGCAGCGTGCTGGGGGGAGGCTACACCTTC
CDR3: CSVLGGGYTF
V: TRBV29-1
D: -
J: TRBJ1-2
size: -

DNA: TGTGCCAGCAGATCAGACTCGGCTGGCTACACCTTC
CDR3: CASRSDSAGYTF
V: TRBV28
D: -
J: TRBJ1-2
size: once

DNA: TGTGCCTGGAGGAGGGACAACACAGATACGCAGTATTTT
CDR3: CAWRRDNTDTQYF
V: TRBV30
D: -
J: TRBJ2-3
size: -

DNA: TGTGCCAGCAGCTTAATTGAGACTGAAGCTTTCTTT
CDR3: CASSLIETEAFF
V: TRBV7-9
D: -
J: TRBJ1-1
size: -

DNA: TGCGCCAGCAGCTCGTTAACTAGCGGGGGATACAATGAGCAGTTCTTC
CDR3: CASSSLTSGGYNEQFF
V: TRBV5-1
D: TRBD2
J: TRBJ2-1
size: once

DNA: TGTGCCAGCAGCTTGGGACAGACGAACACTGAAGCTTTCTTT
CDR3: CASSLGQTNTEAFF
V: TRBV7-2
D: TRBD1
J: TRBJ1-1
size: -

DNA: TGTGCCAGCAGCCAAGAACGGGAATACACCTTC
CDR3: CASSQEREYTF
V: TRBV14
D: -
J: TRBJ1-2
size: -

DNA: TGTGCCAGTACCGGACAGGGTAATGAAAAACTGTTTTTT
CDR3: CASTGQGNEKLFF
V: TRBV19
D: TRBD1
J: TRBJ1-4
size: few

DNA: TGCAGCGCTCGGGGGGACGCTGAAGCTTTCTTT
CDR3: CSARGDAEAFF
V: TRBV20-1
D: -
J: TRBJ1-1
size: -

DNA: TGTGCCAGCAGGGGGCTAACCTATAATTCACCCCTCCACTTT
CDR3: CASRGLTYNSPLHF
V: TRBV2
D: -
J: TRBJ1-6
size: -

DNA: TGTGCCAGCAGCTTAGACGTCCGCCTGGACAGACGATATCAGCCCCAGCATTTT
CDR3: CASSLDVRLDRRYQPQHF
V: TRBV7-8
D: -
J: TRBJ1-5
size: -

DNA: TGCAGCGTTGAAGGTACCACAAGGGGAGGTCTTGGCTACACCTTC
CDR3: CSVEGTTRGGLGYTF
V: TRBV29-1
D: -
J: TRBJ1-2
size: -

DNA: TGTGCCAGCAGCGCAGGGGACTACCCGAAGGAAAAACTGTTTTTT
CDR3: CASSAGDYPKEKLFF
V: TRBV5-4
D: -
J: TRBJ1-4
size: -

DNA: TGTGCCAGCAGCCTAGGAAGGGGACAGGGTTTCCAGCCCCAGCATTTT
CDR3: CASSLGRGQGFQPQHF
V: TRBV7-2
D: TRBD1
J: TRBJ1-5
size: -

DNA: TGTGCCAGCAGGGAAAACTTCGGACTAGCGGGGGTAGCCAAAAACATTCAGTACTTC
CDR3: CASRENFGLAGVAKNIQYF
V: TRBV27
D: TRBD2
J: TRBJ2-4
size: -

DNA: TGTGCCAGCAGCTTCGCCACCCAAACAGGAAACACTGAAGCTTTCTTT
CDR3: CASSFATQTGNTEAFF
V: TRBV2
D: -
J: TRBJ1-1
size: -

DNA: TGTGCCACCAGCAGAGAAGAGGGGGATGGCTACACCTTC
CDR3: CATSREEGDGYTF
V: TRBV15
D: -
J: TRBJ1-2
size: -